This T cell receptor (beta chain) derives from a study of cytomegalovirus exposure and HLA in healthy donors. Germline CDR1 LNHDA, CDR2 SQIVND (reference sequence). The CDR3 spans 14 residues. The V end lost 6 bases, the J end lost 5 bases, and 16 bases lay between the germline ends. With regard to this clone: Its specificity is unknown.

PCR involved 60 Vbeta and 13 Jbeta primers. Measured with immunoSEQ multiplex PCR; TCRdb has only the in-frame clones, and not every one. The table shows about 69,000 clones, with roughly 65% occurring only once. Regarding the study as a whole: Across donors, presence/absence analyses took sequencing depth to be roughly uniform.

The V call is TRBV19, the J call TRBJ1-1, with D possibly being TRBD1 (5 bases). The source material was PBMCs. The origin of this receptor is a male donor in good health and CMV-seropositive. In DNA, the CDR3 is TGTGCCAGTAGAATGGCAGGGATAGGGACTGAAGCTTTCTTT. Translated: CASRMAGIGTEAFF. Drawing the rest from reference TRBV19 and TRBJ1-1, the complete variable domain is DGGITQSPKYLFRKEGQNVTLSCEQNLNHDAMYWYRQDPGQGLRLIYYSQIVNDFQKGDIAEGYSVSREKKESFPLTVTSAQKNPTAFYLCASRMAGIGTEAFFGQGTRLTVV.